One sample yielded the 32 T cell receptor beta chains listed below, sequenced in a study of OX40 agonist ivuxolimab in advanced cancers. Measured with immunoSEQ multiplex PCR; TCRdb has only the in-frame clones, and not every one. The sample lists some 70,000 clones; about 89% were seen once. The input for sequencing was CD4+ or CD8+ T cells sorted from blood, taken in a trial of the OX40 agonist ivuxolimab. All receptors derive from an adult with an advanced solid tumor such as melanoma, head and neck, liver or kidney cancer.

A word on this clone: The junction differs from germline at one of its ends, possibly a read error. The chain recombines TRBV7-7 with TRBJ2-4, with unresolved D. This CDR3 has 13 amino acids. Germline CDR1 and CDR2: SSHAT and FNYEAQ (reference sequence). The CDR3 DNA reads as TGTGCTAGCAGCTTATCCCCTAAAAACATTCAGTACTTC. Translating it yields CASSLSPKNIQYF.

V and J are TRBV28 and TRBJ1-2; D perhaps matches TRBD1 (5 bases). CDR1 MDHEN and CDR2 SYDVKM come from the germline V gene. The CDR3 loop spans 15 amino acids. V shed 1 base and J shed 1 base, with 10 bases lying between them. The CDR3 DNA follows: TGTGCCAGCAGTTTATTTCGGGGGTTTAACTATGGCTACACCTTC. As protein: CASSLFRGFNYGYTF.

This chain uses TRBV19 with TRBJ2-1; no clear D gene. CDR1 and CDR2 (germline): LNHDA, SQIVND (reference sequence). This CDR3 contains 15 residues. V lost 7 bases and J lost 1, with 14 bases in between. The CDR3 sequence is CASTTERWSYNEQFF. In DNA form, the CDR3 reads TGTGCCAGTACAACTGAGAGGTGGTCCTACAATGAGCAGTTCTTC.

The chain carries TRBV25-1 and TRBJ2-5; 15 bases map to TRBD2. V was pared by 3 bases and J by 6 bases, with 8 bases of the junction left unmatched. The CDR3 has 17 residues. CDR1 and CDR2 from the germline V gene are MGHDK and SYGVNS. Written as DNA, the CDR3 is TGTGCCAGCAGTGACGATCGGACTAGCGGGAGGGCCAAGACCCAGTACTTC. As protein: CASSDDRTSGRAKTQYF.

The chain is built from TRBV6-1 and TRBJ2-7; unclear D gene. Germline values: CDR1 MNHNS, CDR2 SASEGT. Trimming left V 5 bases short and J 5 bases short, with 7 bases between. This CDR3 comprises 11 residues. Here the CDR3 reads CASSYRNEQYF. The CDR3 coding sequence is TGTGCCAGCAGTTACCGGAACGAGCAGTACTTC.

The chain uses TRBV2 and TRBJ1-1; 8 nucleotides agree with TRBD1. Germline V gene lookup returns CDR1 SNHLY and CDR2 FYNNEI. The CDR3 is 14 amino acids. Losses at the gene ends were 6 bases for V and 5 bases for J; bases not matched to a gene: 8. CDR3 DNA sequence: TGTGCCAGCAGCTGGGACAGGCCGGCGACTGAAGCTTTCTTT. This sequence encodes CASSWDRPATEAFF.

The chain links TRBV11-2 to TRBJ2-1; TRBD2 aligns across 8 bases. Germline V gives CDR1 SGHAT, CDR2 FQNNGV. The CDR3 is 18 residues long. V was clipped by 2 bases and J by 1 base; unmatched bases: 10. CDR3 protein: CASSLHLRGRTSYNEQFF. Here the CDR3 DNA reads TGTGCCAGCAGCTTACATTTACGCGGGAGGACTTCCTACAATGAGCAGTTCTTC.

This chain joins TRBV7-9 and TRBJ2-6; D may be TRBD1 (6 bases). Germline assignment: CDR1 SEHNR and CDR2 FQNEAQ (reference sequence). Trimming stripped 5 bases from V and 0 bases from J, with 11 bases between. This CDR3 is 16 amino acids long. CDR3 sequence (DNA): TGTGCCAGCAGCAAGCAGGGGACCTCTGGGGCCAACGTCCTGACTTTC. Protein product: CASSKQGTSGANVLTF.

CDR3 region: CASSPITGTGGSGNTIYF. The CDR3 bases are TGTGCCAGCTCACCAATCACCGGGACAGGGGGCTCTGGAAACACCATATATTTT. The chain recombines TRBV18 with TRBJ1-3; 11 positions agree with TRBD1. The J segment lost 0 bases and the V segment lost 2 bases, leaving 6 bases of the junction unmatched. The germline gives CDR1 KGHSH, CDR2 LQKENI. This CDR3 contains 18 residues.

V usage is TRBV6-5 and J usage is TRBJ1-5; TRBD1 aligns across 10 bases. V lost 2 bases to trimming and J lost 7 bases; unmatched junction nucleotides: 5. CDR1 and CDR2 from the germline V gene are MNHEY and SVGAGI. The CDR3 covers 15 residues. DNA of the CDR3: TGTGCCAGCAGTTACGGGCGGACAGGGGGACAGCCCCAGCATTTT. The encoded protein is CASSYGRTGGQPQHF.

This chain joins TRBV6-6 and TRBJ1-2, with 9 bases aligning to TRBD1. The CDR3 is made up of 13 amino acids. J lost 6 bases, V lost 4 bases, and 3 bases had no gene match. The germline gives CDR1 MNHNY, CDR2 SVGAGI (reference sequence). The CDR3 nucleotides read TGTGCCAGCAGTTTGGGACAGGGTCATGGCTACACCTTC. As protein: CASSLGQGHGYTF.

The V call is TRBV5-1, the J call TRBJ1-5; 8 nucleotides match TRBD1. Germline V CDR1 and CDR2: SGHRS, YFSETQ. The CDR3 extends over 14 amino acids. V shed 0 bases and J 6 bases; nucleotides not matched to a gene: 2. CDR3 amino acids: CASSLGQGSQPQHF. In DNA, the CDR3 is TGCGCCAGCAGCTTGGGACAGGGGAGTCAGCCCCAGCATTTT.

The chain uses TRBV18 and TRBJ1-1; D call uncertain. The length of the CDR3 is 15 residues. Germline V gene lookup returns CDR1 KGHSH and CDR2 LQKENI. V was cut by 3 bases and J by 3 bases, with 14 bases left in between. CDR3 residues: CASSPTPGGYTEAFF. The CDR3 DNA reads as TGTGCCAGCTCACCCACCCCGGGAGGCTACACTGAAGCTTTCTTT.

The chain recombines TRBV19 with TRBJ2-7; the D gene could be TRBD1 or TRBD2 (6 bases each). V was clipped by 6 bases and J by 5 bases, with 17 bases between them. This CDR3 is 14 amino acids long. Germline V gene lookup returns CDR1 LNHDA and CDR2 SQIVND (reference sequence). CDR3 amino acids: CASRSTGGVHEQYF. The CDR3 DNA is TGTGCCAGTAGATCGACAGGAGGGGTACACGAGCAGTACTTC.

This clone has just one count. The sample holds other DNA sequences that translate to the same CDR3. The chain links TRBV11-2 to TRBJ2-1; 12 bases match TRBD2. The CDR3 extends over 16 amino acids. Unmatched junction bases numbered 5, after V lost 6 bases and J lost 2 bases. In germline, CDR1 is SGHAT, CDR2 FQNNGV. The CDR3 DNA reads as TGTGCCAGCAGAAGGACTAGCGGGGCGACCTACAATGAGCAGTTCTTC. It codes for CASRRTSGATYNEQFF.

The chain carries TRBV15 and TRBJ2-2; unclear D gene. CDR1 is LNHNV, CDR2 YYDKDF, per germline (reference sequence). Trimming removed 1 base at V and 6 bases at J, with 6 bases between. The CDR3 has 13 amino acids. The CDR3: CATSRVSSGELFF. The CDR3 nucleotides are TGTGCCACCAGCAGAGTATCCTCCGGGGAGCTGTTTTTT.

A note on this clone: An end of the junction does not agree with germline; a read error may underlie this. The chain carries TRBV5-1 and TRBJ2-7; perhaps TRBD2 as D (5 bases). The germline V gene encodes CDR1 SGHRS and CDR2 YFSETQ. The CDR3 runs 13 residues. The CDR3 reads CASSPEVSHEQYF. CDR3 DNA sequence: TGCGCCAGCAGCCCGGAGGTCTCCCACGAGCAGTACTTC.

This chain joins TRBV5-1 and TRBJ2-5, with 11 bases fitting TRBD2. V shed 3 bases and J 2 bases; nucleotides not matched to a gene: 6. CDR3 length: 16 amino acids. CDR1 is SGHRS, CDR2 YFSETQ, per germline. CDR3: CASSSGTSGSQETQYF. As DNA, the CDR3 is TGCGCCAGCAGCTCCGGGACTAGCGGATCTCAAGAGACCCAGTACTTC.

The chain carries TRBV7-9 and TRBJ2-1; D call uncertain. Germline CDR1 and CDR2: SEHNR and FQNEAQ (reference sequence). The CDR3 length is 16 residues. V lost 5 bases and J 0 bases, leaving 14 bases between the germline ends. The CDR3 region is CASSPTLMSSYNEQFF. For the CDR3, the DNA is TGTGCCAGCAGCCCAACGTTGATGAGCTCCTACAATGAGCAGTTCTTC.

CDR3 bases: TGTGCCAGCAGTTACTCGATCTGGACTAGAGGGGACGAGCAGTACTTC. It yields the protein CASSYSIWTRGDEQYF. V is TRBV6-5 and J is TRBJ2-7, with TRBD2 matching over 7 bases. The V gene's germline CDR1 is MNHEY and CDR2 SVGAGI. The CDR3 loop spans 16 amino acids. Germline trimming cut 0 bases from V and 5 bases from J; bases unmatched to any gene: 10.

This clone is a singleton in its sample. The CDR3 DNA reads as TGTGCCAGCAGTAACAGGGCTTTGCCACCCCTCCACTTT. Translating gives CASSNRALPPLHF. The V call is TRBV2, the J call TRBJ1-6, with D tentatively TRBD1 (6 bases). Germline CDR1 SNHLY, CDR2 FYNNEI. The ends were cut back, 5 bases at V and 11 bases at J, with 13 bases in the middle. There are 13 residues in the CDR3.

The genes are TRBV9 and TRBJ2-1; 9 bases are a match to TRBD2. After removal of 0 bases from V and 3 bases from J, the junction contained 4 bases not matched to a gene. The CDR3 runs 16 residues. Looked up from germline, CDR1 is SGDLS and CDR2 is YYNGEE. In nucleotides, the CDR3 is TGTGCCAGCAGCGTAGAAGCGGGAGGTTTCTACAATGAGCAGTTCTTC. Translation gives CASSVEAGGFYNEQFF.

The chain uses TRBV7-2 and TRBJ2-7; D is unresolved. The CDR3 runs to 11 residues. V was pared by 5 bases and J by 5 bases, with 7 bases between. CDR1 SGHTA and CDR2 FQGNSA come from the germline V gene. The CDR3 is CASSRWDEQYF. CDR3 coding DNA: TGTGCCAGCAGCCGGTGGGACGAGCAGTACTTC. Drawing the rest from reference TRBV7-2 and TRBJ2-7, the complete variable domain is GAGVSQSPSNKVTEKGKDVELRCDPISGHTALYWYRQSLGQGLEFLIYFQGNSAPDKSGLPSDRFSAERTGGSVSTLTIQRTQQEDSAVYLCASSRWDEQYFGPGTRLTVT.

This chain joins TRBV6-5 and TRBJ2-2, with D hard to call. The germline CDR1 and CDR2 sequences are MNHEY and SVGAGI. V was pared by 6 bases and J by 8 bases, with 10 bases between. The CDR3 covers 12 residues. CDR3 loop: CASRLAWGELFF. CDR3 bases: TGTGCCAGCAGATTGGCTTGGGGGGAGCTGTTTTTT.

The chain has TRBV7-2 and TRBJ2-7; D is perhaps TRBD1 or TRBD2 (5 bases each). This CDR3 has 16 residues. Germline CDR1 and CDR2: SGHTA and FQGNSA. The germline V and J ends were trimmed by 1 base and 0 bases, with 13 bases remaining between them. CDR3 protein: CASSLVRWGSSYEQYF. CDR3 coding DNA: TGTGCCAGCAGCTTAGTTAGGTGGGGGAGCTCCTACGAGCAGTACTTC.

The chain combines TRBV18 with TRBJ1-2, with D perhaps matching TRBD1 (6 bases). The germline CDR1 and CDR2 sequences are KGHSH and LQKENI. The CDR3 has 13 residues. Trimming removed 5 bases at V and 7 bases at J, with 14 bases between. The CDR3, as DNA: TGTGCCAGCTCATCCTACAGGGAGGGTGGCTACACCTTC. Its protein product is CASSSYREGGYTF.

The chain couples TRBV5-1 to TRBJ2-2; tentatively, D is TRBD1 (5 bases). The CDR3 runs 16 residues. Trimming took off 1 base at V and 4 bases at J, with 14 bases between the two ends. CDR1 and CDR2 from the germline V gene are SGHRS and YFSETQ. The CDR3 DNA sequence: TGCGCCAGCAGCTTGAGTAACCACGACAGCACCGGGGAGCTGTTTTTT. Protein product: CASSLSNHDSTGELFF.

The chain employs TRBV7-6 and TRBJ2-2, with 13 bases lining up with TRBD2. The CDR3 consists of 18 residues. CDR1 is SGHVS, CDR2 FNYEAQ, per germline. Trimming cost V 1 base and J 6 bases; bases outside gene matches: 8. CDR3 bases: TGTGCCAGCAGCTTAGGACTAGCGGGAGGACTGGGGTCCGGGGAGCTGTTTTTT. Protein: CASSLGLAGGLGSGELFF. Supplemented by reference TRBV7-6 and TRBJ2-2, the full variable domain reads GAGVSQSPRYKVTKRGQDVALRCDPISGHVSLYWYRQALGQGPEFLTYFNYEAQQDKSGLPNDRFSAERPEGSISTLTIQRTEQRDSAMYRCASSLGLAGGLGSGELFFGEGSRLTVL.

The J gene is TRBJ2-7, the V gene TRBV20-1; possibly TRBD1 for D (6 bases). Germline CDR1 reads DFQATT; CDR2 reads SNEGSKA (reference sequence). The V end lost 1 base, the J end lost 12 bases, and 13 bases lay between the germline ends. This CDR3 has 11 amino acids. CDR3 sequence reads: CSARVGTGWYF. CDR3 DNA sequence: TGCAGTGCTAGAGTCGGAACAGGGTGGTACTTC.

This chain connects TRBV6-5 to TRBJ2-2, with D unresolved. V was clipped by 6 bases and J by 6 bases, with 14 bases between them. CDR1 MNHEY and CDR2 SVGAGI come from the germline V gene. This CDR3 is built from 14 residues. CDR3 region: CASRLSSFAGELFF. The CDR3 DNA follows: TGTGCCAGCAGGCTTAGTTCTTTCGCCGGGGAGCTGTTTTTT.

The rearrangement links TRBV5-4 to TRBJ2-1; D gene unclear. This CDR3 contains 12 residues. Trimming took 0 bases from V and 9 from J, leaving 7 bases between them. In germline, CDR1 is SGHNT, CDR2 YYREEE (reference sequence). The CDR3: CASSLGLTEQFF. In nucleotides, the CDR3 is TGTGCCAGCAGCTTGGGACTTACTGAGCAGTTCTTC. Full variable domain (missing parts from reference TRBV5-4 and TRBJ2-1): ETGVTQSPTHLIKTRGQQVTLRCSSQSGHNTVSWYQQALGQGPQFIFQYYREEENGRGNFPPRFSGLQFPNYSSELNVNALELDDSALYLCASSLGLTEQFFGPGTRLTVL.

The chain uses TRBV18 and TRBJ2-2; the D is unclear. The CDR3 is 14 residues long. Germline V gene lookup returns CDR1 KGHSH and CDR2 LQKENI. V shed 5 bases and J shed 5 bases, with 12 bases lying between them. The CDR3 is CASSSITPTGELFF. The CDR3 bases are TGTGCCAGCTCATCCATCACACCGACCGGGGAGCTGTTTTTT.